The 31 T cell receptor beta chains in this list originate from one sample, sequenced in a study of blood T cell repertoires in COVID-19. Measured with immunoSEQ multiplex PCR; TCRdb has only the in-frame clones, and not every one. The sample consists of some 300,000 clones, 85% to 90% of them appearing once. Sequenced input: PBMCs or T cells enriched from blood (not recorded which). Receptors were obtained from a woman under 30 with acute COVID-19.

The V call is TRBV29-1, the J call TRBJ2-7; 7 nucleotides line up with TRBD1. The CDR3 contains 13 residues. The junction had 5 bases not matched to a gene; V was cut back by 4 bases and J by 2 bases. Germline V gene lookup returns CDR1 SQVTM and CDR2 ANQGSEA. Here the CDR3 reads CSVATQGPYEQYF. DNA of the CDR3: TGCAGCGTTGCGACACAGGGGCCCTACGAGCAGTACTTC.

A single count supports this clone. The chain couples TRBV21-1 to TRBJ2-5; the table calls TRBD2, which could not be checked here. TRBV21-1 is deemed a pseudogene. The CDR3 spans 14 residues. The CDR3 sequence is CASSKQTLKETQYF. The CDR3 nucleotides read TGTGCCAGCAGCAAGCAGACTCTGAAAGAGACCCAGTACTTC.

V gene TRBV18 combines with J gene TRBJ1-4; TRBD1 matches at 8 bases. The germline V gene has CDR1 KGHSH and CDR2 LQKENI. V shed 6 bases, J shed 7 bases, and the junction held 13 bases outside the gene matches. CDR3 size: 16 residues. The CDR3 sequence: CASSLAGQGVFEKLFF. The CDR3 nucleotides read TGTGCCAGCTCTCTGGCTGGACAGGGAGTGTTTGAAAAACTGTTTTTT.

The V gene is TRBV7-3, the J gene TRBJ1-2; D is possibly TRBD1 (6 bases). The length of the CDR3 is 14 residues. CDR1 is SGHTA and CDR2 is FQGTGA in the germline V gene. Trimming took 4 bases from V and 5 from J, leaving 14 bases between them. The CDR3 DNA is TGTGCCAGCAGCTCTGGTCTCCAGGGGTATGGCTACACCTTC. It is translated as CASSSGLQGYGYTF.

The V call is TRBV4-1, the J call TRBJ1-6, with 7 positions matching TRBD1. In germline, CDR1 is MGHRA, CDR2 YSYEKL. This CDR3 region has 16 residues. The V segment lost 0 bases and the J segment 10 bases; nucleotides outside the gene matches: 9. CDR3 in amino acids: CASSQDKGAVGSPLHF. Written as DNA, the CDR3 is TGCGCCAGCAGCCAAGATAAGGGGGCGGTAGGGTCACCCCTCCACTTT.

The J gene is TRBJ1-1, the V gene TRBV25-1, with D perhaps matching TRBD1 (6 bases). Trimming cost V 2 bases and J 3 bases, with 13 bases left between them. Germline V CDR1 and CDR2: MGHDK, SYGVNS. This CDR3 spans 15 amino acids. CDR3 sequence: CASSEQTGQHTEAFF. The CDR3 coding sequence is TGTGCCAGCAGTGAACAAACCGGACAGCACACTGAAGCTTTCTTT.

The J gene is TRBJ1-1, the V gene TRBV5-1; unclear D gene. With 2 bases removed from V and 1 base from J, the gap between germline ends came to 6 bases. CDR1 and CDR2 from the germline V gene are SGHRS and YFSETQ. CDR3 length: 13 amino acids. The CDR3 loop reads CASSLRGNTEAFF. The CDR3 nucleotides are TGCGCCAGCAGCTTACGGGGGAACACTGAAGCTTTCTTT. Supplemented by reference TRBV5-1 and TRBJ1-1, the full variable domain reads KAGVTQTPRYLIKTRGQQVTLSCSPISGHRSVSWYQQTPGQGLQFLFEYFSETQRNKGNFPGRFSGRQFSNSRSEMNVSTLELGDSALYLCASSLRGNTEAFFGQGTRLTVV.

This rearrangement joins TRBV28 to TRBJ1-4; D may be TRBD1 (6 bases). Trimming pared 4 bases from V and 4 bases from J, leaving 13 bases between. The CDR3 runs 15 residues. The germline V gene has CDR1 MDHEN and CDR2 SYDVKM. The CDR3 region is CASSSPDRYNEKLFF. The DNA of the CDR3 is TGTGCCAGCAGTTCCCCGGACAGATATAATGAAAAACTGTTTTTT.

The chain recombines TRBV18 with TRBJ2-7; 9 positions match TRBD1. Per the germline V gene, CDR1 is KGHSH and CDR2 is LQKENI. The CDR3 extends over 15 amino acids. The V gene end was trimmed by 4 bases and the J gene end by 2 bases; junction bases not matched to a gene: 6. CDR3 DNA: TGTGCCAGCTCACTGGGACAGGGAGGGCCCTACGAGCAGTACTTC. Translated, it gives CASSLGQGGPYEQYF.

In DNA, the CDR3 is TGTGCCACCCGGCAGGACTCTGGGGCCAACGTCCTGACTTTC. Its translation: CATRQDSGANVLTF. This sequence joins TRBV15 and TRBJ2-6, with D hard to call. The CDR3 totals 14 residues. Germline V lookup: CDR1 LNHNV, CDR2 YYDKDF (reference sequence). Trimming took 8 bases from V and 0 from J, leaving 8 bases between them.

This rearrangement joins TRBV7-2 to TRBJ2-7; 8 bases align to TRBD2. Germline CDR1 and CDR2: SGHTA and FQGNSA. The ends lost 5 bases at V and 1 base at J; junction bases unmatched: 4. This CDR3 is 14 amino acids long. CDR3 DNA: TGTGCCAGCAGCCAGGTAGCGGGGTCCTACGAGCAGTACTTC. Residues: CASSQVAGSYEQYF.

V and J are TRBV7-3 and TRBJ2-2; 7 bases map to TRBD2. Germline loops: CDR1 SGHTA, CDR2 FQGTGA. J gave up 0 bases and V 2 bases, and 3 bases lay outside the gene matches. This CDR3 region has 16 residues. CDR3 bases: TGTGCCAGCAGCTTAGCCGGGACTACGAACACCGGGGAGCTGTTTTTT. Translation gives CASSLAGTTNTGELFF. Based on the CDR3 plus reference TRBV7-3 and TRBJ2-2, the full variable domain is GAGVSQTPSNKVTEKGKYVELRCDPISGHTALYWYRQSLGQGPEFLIYFQGTGAADDSGLPNDRFFAVRPEGSVSTLKIQRTERGDSAVYLCASSLAGTTNTGELFFGEGSRLTVL.

This clone showed up just a few times. V gene TRBV6-4 combines with J gene TRBJ2-5, with a possible D match to TRBD2 (6 bases). Deletions cut 3 bases from V and 4 bases from J, with 15 bases between. Germline values: CDR1 MRHNA, CDR2 SNTAGT. The CDR3 runs to 15 residues. CDR3: CASSEVGGEGETQYF. Written as DNA, the CDR3 is TGTGCCAGCAGTGAAGTGGGAGGCGAAGGAGAGACCCAGTACTTC.

This rearrangement joins TRBV5-1 to TRBJ1-3; 10 nucleotides agree with TRBD1. Germline V lookup: CDR1 SGHRS, CDR2 YFSETQ. The J segment lost 0 bases and the V segment lost 4 bases, leaving 4 bases of the junction unmatched. The CDR3 sequence is 16 residues long. The CDR3 sequence: CASSTGQGSSGNTIYF. CDR3 coding DNA: TGCGCCAGCAGCACGGGACAGGGGAGCTCTGGAAACACCATATATTTT.

This sequence joins TRBV12-3 or TRBV12-4 and TRBJ1-1, with D unresolved. CDR3 size: 13 residues. Trimming shortened V by 6 bases and J by 1 base, and 9 bases separated the two germline ends. The CDR3 is CASSRFGNTEAFF. The CDR3 nucleotides are TGTGCCAGCAGCCGATTCGGGAACACTGAAGCTTTCTTT.

The chain combines TRBV19 with TRBJ2-1; D gene uncertain. The CDR3 spans 12 residues. The V end lost 3 bases, the J end lost 7 bases, and 7 bases lay between the germline ends. CDR1 and CDR2 from the germline V gene are LNHDA and SQIVND (reference sequence). The CDR3 sequence is CASSIPGNEQFF. The CDR3 DNA is TGTGCCAGTAGTATTCCGGGTAATGAGCAGTTCTTC. Supplemented by reference TRBV19 and TRBJ2-1, the full variable domain reads DGGITQSPKYLFRKEGQNVTLSCEQNLNHDAMYWYRQDPGQGLRLIYYSQIVNDFQKGDIAEGYSVSREKKESFPLTVTSAQKNPTAFYLCASSIPGNEQFFGPGTRLTVL.

This clone showed up just once. The chain couples TRBV24-1 to TRBJ2-1; D ambiguous. CDR1 is KGHDR, CDR2 SFDVKD, per germline. This CDR3 has 14 residues. The V end lost 9 bases, the J end lost 0 bases, and 11 bases lay between the germline ends. In DNA form, the CDR3 reads TGTGCCACCGGAAGCGTCACCTCCTACAATGAGCAGTTCTTC. It encodes CATGSVTSYNEQFF.

This sequence joins TRBV28 and TRBJ1-1, with D perhaps TRBD1 (6 bases). CDR3 length equals 14 residues. V dropped 5 bases and J dropped 3 bases, with 13 bases sitting between them. Looked up from germline, CDR1 is MDHEN and CDR2 is SYDVKM. The CDR3 loop reads CASSPSWGHTEAFF. The CDR3, as DNA: TGTGCCAGCAGTCCTTCCTGGGGGCACACTGAAGCTTTCTTT.

V usage is TRBV5-1 and J usage is TRBJ2-3; 8 bases line up with TRBD1. Trimming cost V 5 bases and J 4 bases; bases outside gene matches: 9. This CDR3 is 15 amino acids long. Germline CDR1 SGHRS, CDR2 YFSETQ. CDR3 sequence reads: CASSLTPGGPDTQYF. Here the CDR3 DNA reads TGCGCCAGCAGTTTGACCCCAGGGGGCCCAGATACGCAGTATTTT.

The CDR3 DNA reads TGTGCCAGCAGTCAAGACATCTACACAGATACGCAGTATTTT. It is translated as CASSQDIYTDTQYF. The chain joins TRBV28 to TRBJ2-3; D remains ambiguous. Germline V gene sequence: CDR1 MDHEN, CDR2 SYDVKM. CDR3 length: 14 residues. With 5 bases removed from V and 2 bases from J, the gap between germline ends came to 11 bases. The full variable domain, rest sourced from reference TRBV28 and TRBJ2-3, is DVKVTQSSRYLVKRTGEKVFLECVQDMDHENMFWYRQDPGLGLRLIYFSYDVKMKEKGDIPEGYSVSREKKERFSLILESASTNQTSMYLCASSQDIYTDTQYFGPGTRLTVL.

The gene calls are TRBV27 and TRBJ2-5; TRBD2 matches 10 bases. J was trimmed by 4 bases and V by 6 bases; bases with no gene match: 11. Germline CDR1 reads MNHEY; CDR2 reads SMNVEV (reference sequence). The CDR3 length is 16 residues. CDR3 nucleotide sequence: TGTGCCAGCAGCAAGTGGGATCTAGCGGGAGTAGAGACCCAGTACTTC. It is translated as CASSKWDLAGVETQYF.

In DNA, the CDR3 is TGTGCCACCAGTGACCCCAGGGGAATGGCAGATACGCAGTATTTT. It codes for CATSDPRGMADTQYF. V usage is TRBV24-1 and J usage is TRBJ2-3; tentative D call: TRBD1 (6 bases). V shed 4 bases and J shed 4 bases, with 14 bases lying between them. The CDR3 contains 15 residues. Germline CDR1 is KGHDR and CDR2 is SFDVKD.

The chain joins TRBV3-1 (or the pseudogene TRBV3-2) to TRBJ2-7, with a tentative D call TRBD1 (6 bases). The CDR3 covers 15 residues. Germline CDR1 reads LGHDT; CDR2 reads YNNKEL (reference sequence). The V gene lost 2 bases and the J gene lost 5 bases, with 16 bases spanning the gap. The CDR3 nucleotides are TGTGCCAGCAGCCAATGGATCAGGGGTAAGAACGAGCAGTACTTC. This sequence encodes CASSQWIRGKNEQYF.

J is TRBJ2-1 and V is TRBV5-1; 8 bases are shared with TRBD2. Unmatched junction bases numbered 10, after V lost 1 base and J lost 10 bases. The CDR3 spans 15 residues. Germline lookup yields CDR1 SGHRS and CDR2 YFSETQ. Here the CDR3 reads CASSLSLAVVNEQFF. CDR3 sequence (DNA): TGCGCCAGCAGCTTGTCACTAGCGGTCGTCAACGAGCAGTTCTTC. The full variable domain, in which reference TRBV5-1 and TRBJ2-1 provide the parts outside the CDR3, is KAGVTQTPRYLIKTRGQQVTLSCSPISGHRSVSWYQQTPGQGLQFLFEYFSETQRNKGNFPGRFSGRQFSNSRSEMNVSTLELGDSALYLCASSLSLAVVNEQFFGPGTRLTVL.

This chain links TRBV28 with TRBJ2-2, with no clear D. CDR1 MDHEN and CDR2 SYDVKM come from the germline V gene. The V end lost 7 bases, the J end lost 4 bases, and 10 bases lay between the germline ends. The CDR3 runs to 13 residues. The DNA for the CDR3 is TGTGCCAGCACCATGAGAGGCACCGGGGAGCTGTTTTTT. Its translation is CASTMRGTGELFF.

This chain connects TRBV12-3 or TRBV12-4 to TRBJ2-5; 8 positions match TRBD1. The CDR3 loop spans 13 amino acids. V lost 5 bases to trimming and J lost 4 bases; unmatched junction nucleotides: 3. For the CDR3, the DNA is TGTGCCAGCAGTGTTGACAGGGGAGAGACCCAGTACTTC. Its protein is CASSVDRGETQYF.

This clone was picked up one time. The chain is built from TRBV27 and TRBJ1-2, with TRBD1 identical over 9 bases. CDR3 length equals 13 residues. Germline CDR1 is MNHEY and CDR2 is SMNVEV (reference sequence). V trimming: 4 bases; J trimming: 9 bases; junction bases outside the gene matches: 6. The CDR3 nucleotides are TGTGCCAGCAGTTCGGGACAGGGTCTTAGCTACACCTTC. This translates into CASSSGQGLSYTF.

The chain has TRBV4-1 and TRBJ2-5, with D possibly TRBD1 on 6 matching bases. The V and J ends lost 1 base and 1 base respectively, with 13 bases between them. This CDR3 has 16 amino acids. CDR1 is MGHRA, CDR2 YSYEKL, per germline. CDR3 nucleotides: TGCGCCAGCAGCCAAGTGGGGCCAGGGGCCCAAGAGACCCAGTACTTC. It yields the protein CASSQVGPGAQETQYF.

The V call is TRBV5-6, the J call TRBJ1-2, with 9 bases that match TRBD1. The CDR3 spans 13 residues. CDR1 is SGHDT, CDR2 YYEEEE, per germline. V shed 0 bases, J shed 7 bases, and the junction held 1 base outside the gene matches. The CDR3: CASSLADRGGYTF. DNA of the CDR3: TGTGCCAGCAGCTTGGCGGACAGGGGTGGCTACACCTTC.

The chain employs TRBV3-1 (or the pseudogene TRBV3-2) and TRBJ2-7; 8 bases map to TRBD1. Germline CDR1 LGHDT, CDR2 YNNKEL (reference sequence). Trimming removed 2 bases from V and 2 bases from J; junction bases left unmatched: 2. CDR3 length: 14 residues. CDR3 sequence reads: CASSQQGATYEQYF. The CDR3 region has the DNA TGTGCCAGCAGCCAACAGGGGGCCACCTACGAGCAGTACTTC.

Only a few counts were recorded for this clone. V and J are TRBV5-4 and TRBJ2-2; TRBD1 is a possible D gene (5 bases). This CDR3 region has 15 residues. CDR1 is SGHNT and CDR2 is YYREEE in the germline V gene (reference sequence). Trimming took off 0 bases at V and 3 bases at J, with 9 bases between the two ends. CDR3 residues: CASSLGGADTGELFF. The CDR3 coding sequence is TGTGCCAGCAGCTTGGGGGGCGCGGACACCGGGGAGCTGTTTTTT.